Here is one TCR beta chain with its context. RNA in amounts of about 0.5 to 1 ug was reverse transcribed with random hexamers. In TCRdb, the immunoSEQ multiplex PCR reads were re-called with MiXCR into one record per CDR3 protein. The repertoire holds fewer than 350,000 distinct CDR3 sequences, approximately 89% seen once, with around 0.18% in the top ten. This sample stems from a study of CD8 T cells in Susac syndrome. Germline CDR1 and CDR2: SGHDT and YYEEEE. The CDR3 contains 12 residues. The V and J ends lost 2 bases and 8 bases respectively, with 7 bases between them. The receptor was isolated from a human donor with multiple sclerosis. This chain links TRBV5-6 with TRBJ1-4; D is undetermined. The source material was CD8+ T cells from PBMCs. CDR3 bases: TGTGCCAGCAGCTTCCTAAGCGAAAAACTGTTTTTT. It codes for CASSFLSEKLFF. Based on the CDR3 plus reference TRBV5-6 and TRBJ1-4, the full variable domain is DAGVTQSPTHLIKTRGQQVTLRCSPKSGHDTVSWYQQALGQGPQFIFQYYEEEERQRGNFPDRFSGHQFPNYSSELNVNALLLGDSALYLCASSFLSEKLFFGSGTQLSVL.